The 7 T cell receptor beta chains below all came from one sample that was sequenced in a study of PD-L1 blockade in urothelial cancer. Time point specified: pretreatment peripheral blood. The data were produced by immunoSEQ multiplex PCR, yet TCRdb's version contains in-frame clones alone and is incomplete. This sample has around 82,000 clones, with roughly 89% found just once. This sample comprised PBMCs, obtained around atezolizumab (anti-PD-L1) treatment. These receptors originate from a man between 60 and 75 years old with urothelial cancer.

V is TRBV7-6 and J is TRBJ2-5; 9 bases match TRBD1. J lost 7 bases, V lost 3 bases, and 9 bases had no gene match. CDR3 length: 15 residues. CDR1 is SGHVS, CDR2 FNYEAQ, per germline. CDR3 coding DNA: TGTGCCAGCAGCTTTCCGACAGGGGGTCGGGGGACCCAGTACTTC. It codes for CASSFPTGGRGTQYF.

The gene calls are TRBV6-1 and TRBJ2-7; TRBD2 aligns across 8 bases. Germline V CDR1 and CDR2: MNHNS, SASEGT. The CDR3 consists of 15 residues. V gave up 6 bases and J gave up 0 bases; unmatched junction bases: 7. CDR3 nucleotide sequence: TGTGCCAGCAGAAAAATAGCGGGGAGCTCCTACGAGCAGTACTTC. Protein: CASRKIAGSSYEQYF.

The V and J genes are TRBV28 and TRBJ1-4; maybe TRBD1 (5 bases). Trimming cost V 4 bases and J 4 bases, with 13 bases left between them. CDR1 and CDR2 from the germline V gene are MDHEN and SYDVKM. This CDR3 is 15 amino acids long. The CDR3 loop reads CASSYPQGNNEKLFF. Written as DNA, the CDR3 is TGTGCCAGCAGTTACCCTCAGGGTAATAATGAAAAACTGTTTTTT.

The genes are TRBV9 and TRBJ2-5, with a tentative D call TRBD1 (6 bases). Trimming removed 0 bases from V and 2 bases from J, with 8 bases in between. CDR3 size: 14 residues. Germline V gene lookup returns CDR1 SGDLS and CDR2 YYNGEE. CDR3 bases: TGTGCCAGCAGCGTAGGGCAGGGGCAAGAGACCCAGTACTTC. Translated: CASSVGQGQETQYF.

This clone showed up just a few times. The V gene is TRBV5-6, the J gene TRBJ1-2, with D maybe TRBD1 (5 bases). This CDR3 is built from 13 residues. CDR1 and CDR2 (germline): SGHDT, YYEEEE. The V end was cut by 4 bases, the J end by 7 bases, with 14 bases between. In nucleotides, the CDR3 is TGTGCCAGCAGCCAAGACCCTCAGGGTGGCTACACCTTC. As protein: CASSQDPQGGYTF.

The chain is built from TRBV21-1 and TRBJ2-7; the table calls TRBD1, which could not be checked here. TRBV21-1 is flagged as a pseudogene. This CDR3 has 15 residues. The DNA for the CDR3 is TGTGCCAGCAGCAAAGACGGGGACAGCTCCTACGAGCAGTACTTC. Encoded protein: CASSKDGDSSYEQYF.

The CDR3 spells CASSEVASATDTQYF. The DNA of the CDR3 is TGTGCCAGCAGTGAAGTGGCTAGCGCCACAGATACGCAGTATTTT. V and J are TRBV6-1 and TRBJ2-3, with a tentative D call TRBD2 (6 bases). This CDR3 comprises 15 residues. The V end lost 1 base, the J end lost 2 bases, and 10 bases lay between the germline ends. Germline V gene lookup returns CDR1 MNHNS and CDR2 SASEGT.